This T cell receptor (beta chain) was documented in a study of blood T cells in healthy people across ages. Study results and limitations: Long-lived donors exceeded aged donors in naive CD4+ cells and diversity.

On this clonotype itself: The target antigen is unknown.

A second PCR, run for roughly 7 to 12 cycles, used a sample-barcoded 5' primer plus a J-beta primer mix. MiXCR, run by TCRdb on the 5' RACE reads, gives a single entry per CDR3 protein. The sample holds 800,000 or so distinct CDR3 sequences, roughly 25% seen once. The CDR3 contains 16 residues. Germline V lookup: CDR1 SGHTA, CDR2 FQGNSA. Trimming pared 5 bases from V and 0 bases from J, leaving 14 bases between. This sample was shared with a second study, whose subject was T cells of mothers and their children.

Sequenced: blood. The sequence was collected from a boy aged 5 to 17 in good health. J is TRBJ1-3 and V is TRBV7-2; no firm D call. This chain's CDR3 is CASSPPGAYSGNTIYF. The CDR3 DNA is TGTGCCAGCAGCCCCCCCGGCGCCTACTCTGGAAACACCATATATTTT.